Sequencing of this T cell receptor beta chain was carried out in a study of blood T cell repertoires in COVID-19. Looking at the study overall: Both acute and convalescent COVID-19 samples were obtained from the United States, Italy and Spain. In each case, the material was cDNA or gDNA derived from T cells, B-cell-depleted T cells, or PBMCs.

As processed by the authors: Estimation of nucleated cell counts relied on the amplification of reference gene primers. TCRdb's table, derived via immunoSEQ multiplex PCR, lists solely in-frame clones and lacks some. For V, J and clone size, that table is used; D and trimming come from the DNA. The sample holds under 200,000 clones, 88% seen once. The length of the CDR3 is 16 residues. The germline gives CDR1 LGHDT, CDR2 YNNKEL (reference sequence). Deletions cut 1 base from V and 4 bases from J, with 15 bases between. The V call is TRBV3-1 (or the pseudogene TRBV3-2), the J call TRBJ2-3; D gene unclear. The sequence came from a young man with active or convalescent COVID-19. Sequenced: peripheral blood. CDR3 sequence reads: CASSQGSSRDADTQYF. The CDR3, as DNA: TGTGCCAGCAGCCAAGGATCGTCTAGAGATGCAGATACGCAGTATTTT.